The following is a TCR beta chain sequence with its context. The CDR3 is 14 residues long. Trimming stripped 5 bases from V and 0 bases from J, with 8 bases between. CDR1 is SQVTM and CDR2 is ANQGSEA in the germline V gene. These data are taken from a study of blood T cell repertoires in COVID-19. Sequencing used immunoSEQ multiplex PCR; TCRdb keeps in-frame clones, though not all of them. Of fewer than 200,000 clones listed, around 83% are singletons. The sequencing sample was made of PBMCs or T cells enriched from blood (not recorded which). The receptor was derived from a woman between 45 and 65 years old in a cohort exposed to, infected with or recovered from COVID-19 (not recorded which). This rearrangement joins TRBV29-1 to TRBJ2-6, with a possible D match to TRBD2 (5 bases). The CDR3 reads CSVLDFSGANVLTF. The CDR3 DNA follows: TGCAGCGTTCTGGACTTCTCTGGGGCCAACGTCCTGACTTTC.